The following is a T cell receptor beta chain sequence with its context. Its binding antigen is unknown. It has no much larger one-base neighbor in the sample; base qualities were not kept. Interpreted using the paper, the time point label stands for: persistent/refractory GD, antithyroid drugs over 5 years with positive TRAb. For both TCR sequencing and RNA sequencing, RNA was extracted from PBMCs in TRIzol. The diagnosis of Graves' disease was made according to American Thyroid Association guidelines. Recruitment of patients was carried out at an endocrinology department in Xi'an, China. Each patient gave approximately 9 milliliters of peripheral blood, collected in an EDTA anticoagulant tube. Ficoll Paque Plus density gradient separation was used to isolate PBMCs, and no further T cell sorting was performed. An Agilent 2100 Bioanalyzer and agarose gel were used to assess RNA quality, and a NanoDrop 2000 was used to measure RNA concentration.

This record belongs to a study of regulatory T cells in long-lasting Graves disease (dated by TCRdb to the early 2020s). At the level of the whole study: Persistent Graves' disease was defined as antithyroid drug treatment for over 5 years with persistently positive TSH receptor autoantibodies. The study took place in China and was registered as a clinical trial. TCR sequencing covered about 13 persistent and 20 or so newly diagnosed Graves' disease patients, 33 samples in total. Persistent Graves' disease patients in the clinical cohort had taken antithyroid drugs for around 11 years on average. Persistent Graves' disease patients were compared with newly diagnosed Graves' disease patients by peripheral blood TCR sequencing and RNA sequencing. What the research found in general, with its limitations: Persistent Graves' disease patients showed lower TCR Shannon entropy and fewer highly expanded clones than newly diagnosed patients, suggesting clonal expansion. The authors noted that the small sample size was a limitation that may lower accuracy. Only the TCR beta chain was sequenced and analyzed. More public clonotypes were shared among persistent patients (roughly 2,700) than among newly diagnosed patients (roughly 1,000). The study examined only peripheral blood because the primary lesion, thyroid tissue, could not be accessed. TRBV28, TRBJ1-2 and TRBJ2-5 were preferentially used in persistent disease, while TRBV20-1 and TRBJ2-1 were favored in newly diagnosed disease.

Receptor libraries were prepared by multiplex PCR. The instrument given in TCRdb is Illumina HiSeq 4000. CDR3 regions were amplified by Arm-PCR with iRepertoire HTBI primers to construct TCR beta libraries. Before sequencing, the PCR products went through gel purification. Under the source paper's analysis protocol: Gene usage analysis of CDR3 amino acid clonotypes used the 60 to 75 TRBV and more than 13 TRBJ segments found across samples. COPE and FqMerger were used to merge filtered high-quality paired reads into contigs. BLAST was used to align contigs to IMGT TRBV, TRBD and TRBJ reference genes, with CDR3 defined following IMGT. Any clonotype with a frequency above 0.1% was classified as a highly expanded clone. Repertoire diversity was measured by Shannon entropy, and V-J evenness by the Gini coefficient. Public clonotypes were defined as clonotypes shared by more than one individual. TCRdb cleaned the public reads at Q25 with fastp, built clones with MiXCR and kept in-frame beta chains. Merged by CDR3 protein, the rows form single entries marked with the most common genes and DNA. TCRdb's processing, not the authors', yielded these V and J calls. Present in this sample are more than 650,000 distinct CDR3 sequences, around 30% of which were seen just once. The top ten clonotypes cover about two fifths of the sample.

CDR1 and CDR2 (MNHNS, SASEGT) derive from the germline V gene. The CDR3, from cysteine to phenylalanine, totals 15 residues. The retained sequence is limited to the CDR3, 45 bases, with the frame set at the first base. V is reduced by 5 bases and J by 2 bases, leaving a spacing of 16 bases between them. This sequence originates from a female donor with Graves disease. Sample: peripheral blood mononuclear cells (PBMCs), taken when the disease was refractory, from a patient treated with antithyroid drugs. The chain links TRBV6-1 with TRBJ2-7; the D segment could be TRBD2, given 6 matching bases. The CDR3 protein is CASSLREEFPYEQYF. The nucleotides are TGTGCCAGCAGTCTTAGGGAGGAATTCCCCTACGAGCAGTACTTC.